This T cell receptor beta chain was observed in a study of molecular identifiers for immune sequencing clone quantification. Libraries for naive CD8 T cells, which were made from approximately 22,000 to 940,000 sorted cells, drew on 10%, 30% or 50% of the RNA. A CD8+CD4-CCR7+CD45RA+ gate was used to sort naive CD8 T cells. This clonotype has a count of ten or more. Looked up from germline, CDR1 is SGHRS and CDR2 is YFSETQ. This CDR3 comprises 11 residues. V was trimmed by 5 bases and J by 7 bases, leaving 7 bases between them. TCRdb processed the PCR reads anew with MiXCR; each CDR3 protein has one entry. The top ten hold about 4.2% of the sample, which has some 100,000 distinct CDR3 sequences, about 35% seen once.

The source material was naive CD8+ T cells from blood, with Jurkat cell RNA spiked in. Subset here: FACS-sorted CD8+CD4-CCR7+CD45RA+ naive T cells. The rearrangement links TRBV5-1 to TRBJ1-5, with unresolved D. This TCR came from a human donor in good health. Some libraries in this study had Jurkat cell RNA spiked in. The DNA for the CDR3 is TGCGCCAGCAGGGGAATACAGCCCCAGCATTTT. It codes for CASRGIQPQHF.